This T cell receptor (beta chain) appears in the sequencing data of a study of shared clonotypes between healthy human individuals. The CDR3 sequence is 16 residues long. From germline, CDR1 is SGHTA and CDR2 FQGTGA. The V gene lost 5 bases and the J gene lost 4 bases, with 20 bases spanning the gap. Study conclusions and caveats: Unshared clonotypes carried lower generation probabilities than those common to all four donors. Incompleteness in sorted-subset sequencing, despite large depth, was shown by rarefaction.

Comment on this clone: Its antigen is not identified.

CD45RO-negative cells were positively selected for CCR7, leaving out terminally differentiated effector memory CD45RA+ cells. Deep-level running was used for the assay. On sorted subsets, replicate PCRs used 150 to 250 ng DNA, or about 30,000 T cell genomes. TCRdb's table, derived via immunoSEQ multiplex PCR, lists solely in-frame clones and lacks some. This sample has roughly 590,000 clones, with around 95% found just once. Specimen: naive CD8+ T cells sorted from blood. This chain connects TRBV7-3 to TRBJ1-1, with D possibly being TRBD1 (6 bases). The TCR sequence derives from a woman aged 30 to 39 in good health. CDR3 region: CASSAPPGRGSTEAFF. CDR3 DNA: TGTGCCAGCAGCGCCCCCCCGGGCAGGGGTAGCACTGAAGCTTTCTTT.